This T cell receptor (beta chain) was recovered during a study of regulatory T cells in long-lasting Graves disease. Turning to the study itself: Graves' patients diagnosed newly had used antithyroid drugs under 3 months.

Time point of the sample: newly diagnosed GD, antithyroid drugs for less than 3 months. Isolated PBMC RNA provided the starting material for the TCR library. A volume of 9 to 9.5 milliliters of peripheral blood was collected in EDTA tubes. The CDR3 covers 18 residues. V lost 5 bases to trimming and J lost 7 bases, with 26 bases between them. For TCR beta, libraries came from iRepertoire HTBI primers and Arm-PCR of CDR3 regions. TCRdb processed the multiplex PCR reads anew with MiXCR; each CDR3 protein has one entry. The sample shows approximately 360,000 distinct CDR3 sequences, roughly 10% of them seen only once. Regarding this clonotype: Its antigen is unknown.

Whole-study results and caveats: More public clonotypes were shared by persistent patients (around 3,000) than by new patients (fewer than 1,000).

The sample was also linked to a second study, of T cells in Graves' hyperthyroidism and ophthalmopathy. That source notes: Ophthalmopathy was predicted by the model a median of approximately 6.6 months ahead of onset.

This TCR was sampled from a woman younger than 35 with Graves disease. The chain uses TRBV12-3 or TRBV12-4 and TRBJ1-4; D might be TRBD1 (6 bases). Here the sequenced sample was peripheral blood mononuclear cells (PBMCs), taken at new diagnosis, from a patient treated with antithyroid drugs. The CDR3 loop is CASSPGHSAVGLFEKLFF. CDR3 DNA sequence: TGTGCCAGCAGTCCGGGACACAGTGCCGTGGGGTTATTTGAAAAACTGTTTTTT.